The 8 T cell receptor beta chains below were found in one sample sequenced in a study of cytomegalovirus exposure and HLA in healthy donors. Primers for the PCR totalled 60 Vbeta and 13 Jbeta. The assay was immunoSEQ multiplex PCR, and TCRdb's table has in-frame clones only and misses some. Counted here are roughly 140,000 clones, around 75% occurring once; the ten biggest clones make up more than 4%. Specimen: PBMCs. The receptors were gathered from a man between 60 and 70 years old in good health and CMV-seronegative.

V gene TRBV6-1 combines with J gene TRBJ2-2, with D tentatively TRBD2 (6 bases). The CDR3 is 15 amino acids. The germline CDR1 and CDR2 sequences are MNHNS and SASEGT. The V end lost 9 bases, the J end lost 5 bases, and 19 bases lay between the germline ends. The CDR3 sequence is CASVSGVALTGELFF. The CDR3, as DNA: TGTGCCAGTGTTAGCGGCGTCGCGTTGACCGGGGAGCTGTTTTTT.

The V gene is TRBV2, the J gene TRBJ1-5; tentatively, D is TRBD1 (5 bases). This CDR3 contains 15 residues. Trimming removed 8 bases from V and 5 bases from J, with 19 bases in between. Germline V lookup: CDR1 SNHLY, CDR2 FYNNEI. CDR3 nucleotide sequence: TGTGCCAGCGGCCCTAGGGCAGGGTGGGATCAGCCCCAGCATTTT. It specifies CASGPRAGWDQPQHF.

The rearrangement links TRBV28 to TRBJ1-3; TRBD1 is a possible D gene (6 bases). The CDR3 loop spans 15 amino acids. CDR1 and CDR2 from the germline V gene are MDHEN and SYDVKM. The V and J ends lost 5 bases and 3 bases respectively, with 14 bases between them. The CDR3 DNA is TGTGCCAGCAGTCCGCCGGGACAAAATGGAAACACCATATATTTT. Amino acids: CASSPPGQNGNTIYF.

Only one count was recorded for this clone. This chain connects TRBV9 to TRBJ1-2; D uncertain. Germline assignment: CDR1 SGDLS and CDR2 YYNGEE. Trimming shortened V by 4 bases and J by 2 bases, and 9 bases separated the two germline ends. There are 13 residues in the CDR3. CDR3 DNA sequence: TGTGCCAGCAGCTCCCTAGCCAACTATGGCTACACCTTC. Translation gives CASSSLANYGYTF. The whole variable domain, remainder taken from reference TRBV9 and TRBJ1-2, is DSGVTQTPKHLITATGQRVTLRCSPRSGDLSVYWYQQSLDQGLQFLIQYYNGEERAKGNILERFSAQQFPDLHSELNLSSLELGDSALYFCASSSLANYGYTFGSGTRLTVV.

The J gene is TRBJ2-1, the V gene TRBV13, with D maybe TRBD1 (6 bases). CDR3 length: 14 amino acids. Germline assignment: CDR1 PRHDT and CDR2 FYEKMQ (reference sequence). The V gene lost 5 bases and the J gene lost 1 base, with 9 bases spanning the gap. The CDR3 here is CASSQDRSYNEQFF. As DNA, the CDR3 is TGTGCCAGCAGCCAAGACAGGTCCTACAATGAGCAGTTCTTC.

The chain combines TRBV7-9 with TRBJ2-2; 8 positions match TRBD1. V lost 5 bases and J lost 3; bases outside the gene matches: 8. CDR1 SEHNR and CDR2 FQNEAQ come from the germline V gene (reference sequence). This CDR3 is 16 amino acids long. The DNA of the CDR3 is TGTGCCAGCAGCCCCAGGGGGACAGGAGACACCGGGGAGCTGTTTTTT. This translates into CASSPRGTGDTGELFF. Full variable domain (remainder filled in from reference TRBV7-9 and TRBJ2-2): DTGVSQNPRHKITKRGQNVTFRCDPISEHNRLYWYRQTLGQGPEFLTYFQNEAQLEKSRLLSDRFSAERPKGSFSTLEIQRTEQGDSAMYLCASSPRGTGDTGELFFGEGSRLTVL.

The V call is TRBV11-2, the J call TRBJ2-1, with TRBD2 identical over 8 bases. The V gene's germline CDR1 is SGHAT and CDR2 FQNNGV. The CDR3 has 18 amino acids. V trimming: 2 bases; J trimming: 5 bases; junction bases outside the gene matches: 14. In DNA, the CDR3 is TGTGCCAGCAGCTTACTAGCGGGCAATCTACTAGCCAACAATGAGCAGTTCTTC. Translated: CASSLLAGNLLANNEQFF. Supplemented by reference TRBV11-2 and TRBJ2-1, the full variable domain reads EAGVAQSPRYKIIEKRQSVAFWCNPISGHATLYWYQQILGQGPKLLIQFQNNGVVDDSQLPKDRFSAERLKGVDSTLKIQPAKLEDSAVYLCASSLLAGNLLANNEQFFGPGTRLTVL.

The chain has TRBV5-1 and TRBJ1-2; 7 bases fit TRBD1. This CDR3 is built from 14 residues. Germline trimming cut 0 bases from V and 3 bases from J; bases unmatched to any gene: 2. Germline V gene data show CDR1 as SGHRS and CDR2 as YFSETQ. CDR3 DNA: TGCGCCAGCAGCTTGGCAGGGACAGACTATGGCTACACCTTC. It codes for CASSLAGTDYGYTF. Using reference TRBV5-1 and TRBJ1-2 for the parts outside the CDR3, the full variable domain is KAGVTQTPRYLIKTRGQQVTLSCSPISGHRSVSWYQQTPGQGLQFLFEYFSETQRNKGNFPGRFSGRQFSNSRSEMNVSTLELGDSALYLCASSLAGTDYGYTFGSGTRLTVV.